The rows below give T cell receptor beta chains drawn from one sample of a study of T cell repertoires in cytomegalovirus infection. No antigen has been identified for these receptors. TCRdb reanalysed the reads using MiXCR and keeps one entry per CDR3 protein. The sample lists 55,000 to 70,000 distinct CDR3 sequences, under 25% occurring once. Source material: PBMCs, sequenced either directly or after in vitro stimulation (not recorded which). These receptor sequences come from a human donor in good health (CMV status not recorded). Some clones in this sample may be carry-over from other donors' samples. The CDR3 runs from the conserved cysteine through the conserved F or W. The D gene is left open where the match is weak. Clone size, where shown, is once, few, many, or a class for clones that have expanded.

D	V	J	size	DNA	CDR3
NA	TRBV4-1	TRBJ2-2	many	TGCGCCAGCAGCCAAGTTCAGGGAGGGGGTAACACCGGGGAGCTGTTTTTT	CASSQVQGGGNTGELFF
NA	TRBV12-3/TRBV12-4	TRBJ2-1	NA	TGTGCCAGCAGCGGCACAGAGCAGTTCTTC	CASSGTEQFF
TRBD1	TRBV28	TRBJ2-1	NA	TGTGCCAGCTCTCAGGGGGATTCCTACAATGAGCAGTTCTTC	CASSQGDSYNEQFF
NA	TRBV6-4	TRBJ2-1	NA	TGTGCCAGCAGTGACTCTAGTCTCATTCAGTTCTTC	CASSDSSLIQFF
NA	TRBV7-6	TRBJ2-4	few	TGTGCCAGCAGCTTAGCGGACGGCGATTGGACCAAAAACATTCAGTACTTC	CASSLADGDWTKNIQYF
TRBD2	TRBV7-9	TRBJ2-3	NA	TGTGCCAGCAGCTTTAAGACTAGCGGCACAGATACGCAGTATTTT	CASSFKTSGTDTQYF
NA	TRBV27	TRBJ1-5	few	TGTGCCAGCAGTCCCAGGGGCTGGGAGCCCCAGCATTTT	CASSPRGWEPQHF
NA	TRBV7-2	TRBJ2-7	many	TGTGCCAGCAGCAGGGGGTGGGGGACAACCCTCTACGAGCAGTACTTC	CASSRGWGTTLYEQYF
NA	TRBV5-4	TRBJ2-5	NA	TGTGCCAGCAGCTTCTCCTTAGGGACACAAGAGACCCAGTACTTC	CASSFSLGTQETQYF
NA	TRBV19	TRBJ2-1	many	TGTGCCAGTAGTGAGCCTTTCGGAGCGAGCTCCTACAATGAGCAGTTCTTC	CASSEPFGASSYNEQFF
TRBD1	TRBV5-4	TRBJ2-2	NA	TGTGCCAGCAGCCCCACGACAGGGTGGGGCGGGGAGCTGTTTTTT	CASSPTTGWGGELFF
NA	TRBV11-3	TRBJ2-3	NA	TGTGCCAGCAGCTTTCCACCCCGCACAGATACGCAGTATTTT	CASSFPPRTDTQYF
TRBD2	TRBV15	TRBJ2-3	few	TGTGCCACCAGCAGAGACCGACTAGCGGTCACAGATACGCAGTATTTT	CATSRDRLAVTDTQYF
NA	TRBV15	TRBJ2-1	NA	TGTGCCACCAGCAGAGTTGGGGGAACCTACAATGAGCAGTTCTTC	CATSRVGGTYNEQFF
NA	TRBV29-1	TRBJ1-2	few	TGCAGCGTTGGGCAGGGGTACTATGGCTACACCTTC	CSVGQGYYGYTF
NA	TRBV7-6	TRBJ2-3	few	TGTGCCAGCAGCGCGGGACTTAAACAGGATACGCAGTATTTT	CASSAGLKQDTQYF
NA	TRBV19	TRBJ2-1	NA	TGTGCCAGTAGTATCTTAGGGAGCTCCTACAATGAGCAGTTCTTC	CASSILGSSYNEQFF
NA	TRBV12-3/TRBV12-4	TRBJ2-1	few	TGTGCCAGCACCCCCCGGGCTAGTGGAGATGAGCAGTTCTTC	CASTPRASGDEQFF
TRBD1	TRBV7-8	TRBJ2-7	many	TGTGCCAGCAGCTTGTTACAGGGGGCTGGCGAGCAGTACTTC	CASSLLQGAGEQYF
NA	TRBV12-3/TRBV12-4	TRBJ2-3	NA	TGTGCCAGCACCGCCTATGGTTTTCGGGCAGATACGCAGTATTTT	CASTAYGFRADTQYF
TRBD1	TRBV6-1	TRBJ1-2	few	TGTGCCAGCAATAGGGGACAGGGGAGAGGCTACACCTTC	CASNRGQGRGYTF
NA	TRBV12-3/TRBV12-4	TRBJ1-2	few	TGTGCCAGCAGTTTAGCGGGGGGGAGGGTCGGTCGAGGCTACACCTTC	CASSLAGGRVGRGYTF
NA	TRBV7-2	TRBJ1-1	NA	TGTGCCAGCAGTCCTAGGGGCGTCGCTGAAGCTTTCTTT	CASSPRGVAEAFF
NA	TRBV7-2	TRBJ2-3	NA	TGTGCCAGCAGGGTAGTCGCGGGGTCTAGCACAGATACGCAGTATTTT	CASRVVAGSSTDTQYF
NA	TRBV7-7	TRBJ2-1	many	TGTGCCAGCAGCTTAGCGCACGGGGGTGAGCAGTTCTTC	CASSLAHGGEQFF
NA	TRBV7-9	TRBJ1-4	many	TGTGCCAGCAGCCGATACCCCGGGGCTCGGGAAAAACTGTTTTTT	CASSRYPGAREKLFF
NA	TRBV15	TRBJ1-2	few	TGTGCCACCAGCAGAGATCGGGGGAACTATGGCTACACCTTC	CATSRDRGNYGYTF
NA	TRBV7-8	TRBJ1-5	few	TGTGCCAGCAGCCCGCGAAGAGGGGAGCGCAATCAGCCCCAGCATTTT	CASSPRRGERNQPQHF
NA	TRBV11-2	TRBJ2-7	NA	TGTGCCAGCAGCGCAATGCCGCAGTCTAGAGCCTACGAGCAGTACTTC	CASSAMPQSRAYEQYF
NA	TRBV7-9	TRBJ1-1	few	TGTGCCAGCAGCCACTGGCGGATTTGGCCCATGAACACTGAAGCTTTCTTT	CASSHWRIWPMNTEAFF
TRBD1	TRBV7-2	TRBJ1-1	NA	TGTGCCAGCAGCCTCGGACAGGCTGAAGCTTTCTTT	CASSLGQAEAFF
TRBD1	TRBV12-3/TRBV12-4	TRBJ1-1	few	TGTGCCAGCAGTTTGGATCAGGGGGCGTTCACTGAAGCTTTCTTT	CASSLDQGAFTEAFF
TRBD2	TRBV6-2/TRBV6-3	TRBJ2-2	few	TGTGCCAGCAGAAAGCGGGAACCTTCCACCGGGGAGCTGTTTTTT	CASRKREPSTGELFF
TRBD2	TRBV7-2	TRBJ2-5	many	TGTGCCAGCAGAGGGACATGGACTAGCGACCAAGAGACCCAGTACTTC	CASRGTWTSDQETQYF
NA	TRBV19	TRBJ1-1	few	TGTGCCAGTAGTATAGAAGGGGTCGGGCCCGCCGCTTTT	CASSIEGVGPAAF
NA	TRBV28	TRBJ2-7	NA	TGTGCCAGCAGTCAGGCGCCGATCTACGAGCAGTACTTC	CASSQAPIYEQYF
NA	TRBV28	TRBJ1-2	NA	TGTGCCAGCAGTTTGTTGAATGGGGGGGGCCGCTCCTTC	CASSLLNGGGRSF
NA	TRBV7-9	TRBJ2-3	NA	TGTGCCAGCAGCCCAAATCTCGGGGGTACGCAGTATTTT	CASSPNLGGTQYF
NA	TRBV20-1	TRBJ2-2	few	TGCAGTGGTATCAAATTAAACACCGGGGAGCTGTTTTTT	CSGIKLNTGELFF
NA	TRBV2	TRBJ2-1	few	TGTGCCAGCAGTGGCGAAGGTCATGAGCAGTTCTTC	CASSGEGHEQFF
NA	TRBV7-2	TRBJ1-2	few	TGTGCCAGCAGCTTATACAGGTTCAGGAGCTATGGCTACACCTTC	CASSLYRFRSYGYTF
NA	TRBV4-3	TRBJ2-3	NA	TGCGCCAGCAGCCAAGATCTTTCAGCAGGGGAACGCACAGATACGCAGTATTTT	CASSQDLSAGERTDTQYF
NA	TRBV6-5	TRBJ2-5	NA	TGTGCCAGCAGTTACTCAGGAGGGTACCAAGAGACCCAGTACTTC	CASSYSGGYQETQYF
NA	TRBV12-3/TRBV12-4	TRBJ1-5	NA	TGTGCCAGCAGCCGGACGGGCAGGGAGAGGCAGCCCCAGCATTTT	CASSRTGRERQPQHF